Listed here is a single T cell receptor beta chain. This sample stems from a study of blood T cell repertoires in COVID-19. As for the study in general: COVID-19 samples, acute and convalescent, were from the United States, Italy and Spain.

Produced via immunoSEQ multiplex PCR; TCRdb's table is partial and in-frame only. This table has 250,000 or so clones, approximately 90% appearing once. This CDR3 comprises 15 residues. V trimming: 4 bases; J trimming: 6 bases; junction bases outside the gene matches: 4. CDR1 is LNHDA, CDR2 SQIVND, per germline (reference sequence). The receptor was derived from a young man who had recovered from COVID-19. The genes are TRBV19 and TRBJ2-2, with TRBD2 matching 11 bases. Specimen: PBMCs or T cells enriched from blood (not recorded which). The CDR3 DNA is TGTGCCAGTAGTAAGGGACTAGCGGCCTCCGGGGAGCTGTTTTTT. Translating it yields CASSKGLAASGELFF.